This T cell receptor beta chain was observed in a study of blood T cell repertoires in COVID-19. Study details: The United States, Italy and Spain supplied acute and convalescent COVID-19 samples. PBMCs, B-cell-depleted T cells, or T cells were the source of the cDNA or gDNA that made up the material.

The protocol was immunoSEQ multiplex PCR, while the TCRdb copy is restricted to in-frame clones and leaves out a portion. This sample yields 250,000 to 350,000 clones, of which around four fifths are seen a single time; around 4.2% belongs to the top ten. There are 12 residues in the CDR3. Germline V lookup: CDR1 GTSNPN, CDR2 SVGIG (reference sequence). Trimming took off 3 bases at V and 4 bases at J, with 9 bases between the two ends. Sequencing was performed on peripheral blood. This chain connects TRBV30 to TRBJ1-1; TRBD1 is a possible D gene (5 bases). This sequence originates from a woman aged 45-60 years with active or convalescent COVID-19. The CDR3 sequence is CAWRRGSTEAFF. The CDR3 region has the DNA TGTGCCTGGAGAAGGGGATCCACTGAAGCTTTCTTT. The full variable domain, completed using reference TRBV30 and TRBJ1-1, is SQTIHQWPATLVQPVGSPLSLECTVEGTSNPNLYWYRQAAGRGLQLLFYSVGIGQISSEVPQNLSASRPQDRQFILSSKKLLLSDSGFYLCAWRRGSTEAFFGQGTRLTVV.